The 8 T cell receptor beta chains listed next were all sequenced from one sample in a study of OX40 agonist ivuxolimab in advanced cancers. Here immunoSEQ multiplex PCR was the method, and the copy in TCRdb shows in-frame clones only, minus some. The table has tens of thousands of clones, around nine tenths seen once. The sequenced sample was CD4+ or CD8+ T cells sorted from blood, obtained in a trial of the OX40 agonist ivuxolimab. These receptors originate from an adult with an advanced solid tumor such as melanoma, head and neck, liver or kidney cancer.

The genes are TRBV5-1 and TRBJ2-2; weak D call: TRBD2 (6 bases). The CDR3 has 14 amino acids. Trimming left V 6 bases short and J 0 bases short, with 9 bases between. In germline, CDR1 is SGHRS, CDR2 YFSETQ. CDR3 DNA sequence: TGCGCCAGCACCGCGGGGCCGAACACCGGGGAGCTGTTTTTT. Protein product: CASTAGPNTGELFF.

The V and J genes are TRBV4-2 and TRBJ2-7, with 9 nucleotides matching TRBD1. With 3 bases clipped from V and 7 bases from J, the junction kept 10 bases outside the gene matches. CDR1 and CDR2 (germline): LGHNA, YNFKEQ. The CDR3 extends over 15 amino acids. CDR3 loop: CASSHTGTGLREQYF. CDR3 bases: TGTGCCAGCAGCCACACCGGGACAGGGCTTCGGGAGCAGTACTTC.

The chain recombines TRBV18 with TRBJ1-1; maybe TRBD1 (5 bases). The V and J ends lost 4 bases and 8 bases respectively, with 11 bases between them. The CDR3 sequence is 12 residues long. Germline V gene data show CDR1 as KGHSH and CDR2 as LQKENI. CDR3 in amino acids: CASSLRKGEAFF. CDR3 sequence (DNA): TGTGCCAGCTCACTGAGGAAGGGGGAAGCTTTCTTT.

In its sample, this clone was seen once. The rearrangement uses TRBV6-5 and TRBJ2-6, with D perhaps TRBD2 (6 bases). CDR3 length: 14 residues. Germline V gene sequence: CDR1 MNHEY, CDR2 SVGAGI. V shed 7 bases and J shed 4 bases, with 11 bases lying between them. In nucleotides, the CDR3 is TGTGCCAGCACCGTCCGGGGGGGGGCCAACGTCCTGACTTTC. Amino acid sequence: CASTVRGGANVLTF.

This rearrangement joins TRBV9 to TRBJ1-1, with D uncertain. This CDR3 contains 14 residues. Trimming shortened V by 0 bases and J by 2 bases, and 8 bases separated the two germline ends. Germline V lookup: CDR1 SGDLS, CDR2 YYNGEE. The CDR3 DNA reads TGTGCCAGCAGCGTAGGCTGGGCCAACACTGAAGCTTTCTTT. As protein: CASSVGWANTEAFF.

The genes are TRBV19 and TRBJ2-1; 7 nucleotides line up with TRBD1. The CDR3 is 14 residues long. The J segment lost 3 bases and the V segment lost 7 bases, leaving 6 bases of the junction unmatched. CDR1 is LNHDA and CDR2 is SQIVND in the germline V gene (reference sequence). CDR3 amino acids: CASNPGTDYNEQFF. The CDR3 nucleotides are TGTGCCAGTAATCCCGGGACAGACTACAATGAGCAGTTCTTC.

The chain recombines TRBV6-5 with TRBJ1-2; D is uncertain. CDR1 MNHEY and CDR2 SVGAGI come from the germline V gene. Trimming removed 5 bases at V and 5 bases at J, with 6 bases between. This CDR3 is built from 11 residues. CDR3 amino acids: CASSEGYGYTF. CDR3 DNA: TGTGCCAGCAGTGAAGGGTATGGCTACACCTTC.

The chain employs TRBV5-1 and TRBJ2-1; D remains ambiguous. In germline, CDR1 is SGHRS, CDR2 YFSETQ. Trimming took 0 bases from V and 7 from J, leaving 8 bases between them. The CDR3 length is 13 residues. The CDR3 sequence is CASSLADINEQFF. CDR3 sequence (DNA): TGCGCCAGCAGCTTGGCTGACATTAATGAGCAGTTCTTC. Full variable domain (outside the CDR3, taken from reference TRBV5-1 and TRBJ2-1): KAGVTQTPRYLIKTRGQQVTLSCSPISGHRSVSWYQQTPGQGLQFLFEYFSETQRNKGNFPGRFSGRQFSNSRSEMNVSTLELGDSALYLCASSLADINEQFFGPGTRLTVL.